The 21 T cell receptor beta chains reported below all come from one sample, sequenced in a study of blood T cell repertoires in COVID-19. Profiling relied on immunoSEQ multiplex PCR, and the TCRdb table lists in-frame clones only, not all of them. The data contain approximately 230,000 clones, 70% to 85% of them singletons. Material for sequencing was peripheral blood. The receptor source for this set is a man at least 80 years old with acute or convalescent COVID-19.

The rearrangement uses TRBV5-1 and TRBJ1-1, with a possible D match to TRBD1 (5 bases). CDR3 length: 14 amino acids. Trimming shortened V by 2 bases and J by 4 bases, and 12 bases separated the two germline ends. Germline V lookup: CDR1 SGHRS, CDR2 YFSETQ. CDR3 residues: CASSLQAASTEAFF. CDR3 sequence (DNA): TGCGCCAGCAGCTTACAGGCAGCTTCCACTGAAGCTTTCTTT.

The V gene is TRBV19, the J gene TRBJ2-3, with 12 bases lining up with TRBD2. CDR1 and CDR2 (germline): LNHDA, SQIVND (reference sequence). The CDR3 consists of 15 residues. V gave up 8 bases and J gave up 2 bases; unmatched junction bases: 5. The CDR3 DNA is TGTGCCAGTTCTAGCGGGGGGGCCGACACAGATACGCAGTATTTT. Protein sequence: CASSSGGADTDTQYF.

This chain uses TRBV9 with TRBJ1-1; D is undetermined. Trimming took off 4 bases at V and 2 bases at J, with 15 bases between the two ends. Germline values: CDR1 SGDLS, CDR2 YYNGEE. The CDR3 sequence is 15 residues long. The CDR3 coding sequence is TGTGCCAGCAGCAAAAGGGAGAGGCTAAACACTGAAGCTTTCTTT. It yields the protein CASSKRERLNTEAFF.

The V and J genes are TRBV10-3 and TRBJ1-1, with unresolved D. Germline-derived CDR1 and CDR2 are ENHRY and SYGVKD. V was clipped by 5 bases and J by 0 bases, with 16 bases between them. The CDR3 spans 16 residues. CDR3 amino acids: CAISFGEGSVNTEAFF. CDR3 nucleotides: TGTGCCATCAGTTTCGGGGAGGGTTCGGTGAACACTGAAGCTTTCTTT.

CDR3 protein: CASGNRLWGRKTDTQYF. The CDR3 nucleotides are TGTGCTAGTGGTAACCGCCTGTGGGGGAGGAAAACAGATACGCAGTATTTT. The chain employs TRBV12-5 and TRBJ2-3, with D maybe TRBD2 (6 bases). Germline V gene lookup returns CDR1 LGHNT and CDR2 FRNRAP. This CDR3 is 17 amino acids long. Trimming took off 5 bases at V and 3 bases at J, with 21 bases between the two ends.

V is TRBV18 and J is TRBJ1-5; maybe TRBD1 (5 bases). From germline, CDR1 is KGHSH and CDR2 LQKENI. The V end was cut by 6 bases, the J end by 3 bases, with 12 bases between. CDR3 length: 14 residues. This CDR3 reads CASSSGLNNQPQHF. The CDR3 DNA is TGTGCCAGCTCCTCGGGACTGAACAATCAGCCCCAGCATTTT.

As DNA, the CDR3 is TGCGCCAGCAGCCGACAGGAAAACACCGGGGAGCTGTTTTTT. Translating it yields CASSRQENTGELFF. The chain couples TRBV5-1 to TRBJ2-2; maybe TRBD1 (6 bases). Germline values: CDR1 SGHRS, CDR2 YFSETQ. V lost 4 bases and J lost 2, with 9 bases in between. The CDR3 length is 14 residues.

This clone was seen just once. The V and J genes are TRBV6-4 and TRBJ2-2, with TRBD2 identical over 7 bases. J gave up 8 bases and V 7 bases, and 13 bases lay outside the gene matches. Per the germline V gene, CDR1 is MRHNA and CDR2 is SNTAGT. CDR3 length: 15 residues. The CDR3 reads CASTPEAGVIGELFF. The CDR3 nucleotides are TGTGCCAGCACCCCGGAGGCGGGAGTGATTGGGGAGCTGTTTTTT.

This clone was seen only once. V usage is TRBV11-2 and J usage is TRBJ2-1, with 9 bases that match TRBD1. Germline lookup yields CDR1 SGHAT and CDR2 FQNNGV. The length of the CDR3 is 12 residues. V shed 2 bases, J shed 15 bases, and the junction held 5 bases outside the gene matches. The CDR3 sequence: CASSLWRDRAFF. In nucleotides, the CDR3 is TGTGCCAGCAGCTTATGGCGGGACAGGGCGTTCTTC.

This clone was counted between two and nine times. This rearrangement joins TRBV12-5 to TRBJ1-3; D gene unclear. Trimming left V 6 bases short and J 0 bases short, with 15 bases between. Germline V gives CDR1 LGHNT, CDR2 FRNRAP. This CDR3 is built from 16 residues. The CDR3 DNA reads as TGTGCTAGTGGAATAGGAGACGACTCCTCTGGAAACACCATATATTTT. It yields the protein CASGIGDDSSGNTIYF.

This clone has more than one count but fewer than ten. The CDR3 DNA reads as TGCGCCAGCAGCTTGGGTGGACTAGGGGGCACCGGGGAGCTGTTTTTT. This encodes CASSLGGLGGTGELFF. The chain employs TRBV5-1 and TRBJ2-2, with D perhaps TRBD2 (7 bases). Germline V gene lookup returns CDR1 SGHRS and CDR2 YFSETQ. The CDR3 runs to 16 residues. Trimming cost V 0 bases and J 4 bases, with 13 bases left between them.

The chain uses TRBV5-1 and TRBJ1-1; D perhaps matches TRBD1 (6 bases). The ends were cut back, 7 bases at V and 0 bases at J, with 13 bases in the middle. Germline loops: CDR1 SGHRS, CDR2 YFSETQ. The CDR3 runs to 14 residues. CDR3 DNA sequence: TGCGCCAGCTACAAGGACAGCATGAACACTGAAGCTTTCTTT. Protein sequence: CASYKDSMNTEAFF. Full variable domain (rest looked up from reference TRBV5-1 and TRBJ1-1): KAGVTQTPRYLIKTRGQQVTLSCSPISGHRSVSWYQQTPGQGLQFLFEYFSETQRNKGNFPGRFSGRQFSNSRSEMNVSTLELGDSALYLCASYKDSMNTEAFFGQGTRLTVV.

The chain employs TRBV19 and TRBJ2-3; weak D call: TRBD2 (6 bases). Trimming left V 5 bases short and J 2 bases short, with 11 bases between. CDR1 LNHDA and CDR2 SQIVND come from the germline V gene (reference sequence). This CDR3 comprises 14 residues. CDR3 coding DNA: TGTGCCAGTAGTTCGGGGGACTTCACAGATACGCAGTATTTT. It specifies CASSSGDFTDTQYF. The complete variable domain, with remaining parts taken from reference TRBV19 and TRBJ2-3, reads DGGITQSPKYLFRKEGQNVTLSCEQNLNHDAMYWYRQDPGQGLRLIYYSQIVNDFQKGDIAEGYSVSREKKESFPLTVTSAQKNPTAFYLCASSSGDFTDTQYFGPGTRLTVL.

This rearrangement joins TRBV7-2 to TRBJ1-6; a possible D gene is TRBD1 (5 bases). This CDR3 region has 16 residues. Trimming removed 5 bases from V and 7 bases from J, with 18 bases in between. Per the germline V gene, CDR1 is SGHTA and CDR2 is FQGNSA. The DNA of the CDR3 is TGTGCCAGCAGCCCTCGACAGCTAGAGCTCAATTCACCCCTCCACTTT. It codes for CASSPRQLELNSPLHF.

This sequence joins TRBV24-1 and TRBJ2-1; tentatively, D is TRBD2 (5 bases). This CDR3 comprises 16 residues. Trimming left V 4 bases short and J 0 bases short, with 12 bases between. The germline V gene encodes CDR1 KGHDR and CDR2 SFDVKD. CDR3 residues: CATSDPDSSSYNEQFF. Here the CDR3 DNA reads TGTGCCACCAGTGACCCGGACTCGAGCTCCTACAATGAGCAGTTCTTC.

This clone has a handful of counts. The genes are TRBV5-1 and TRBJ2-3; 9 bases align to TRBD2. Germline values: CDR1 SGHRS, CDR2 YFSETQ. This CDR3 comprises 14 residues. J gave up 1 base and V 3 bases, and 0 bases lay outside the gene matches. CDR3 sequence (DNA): TGCGCCAGCAGCTGGACTAGCGGCACAGATACGCAGTATTTT. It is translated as CASSWTSGTDTQYF.

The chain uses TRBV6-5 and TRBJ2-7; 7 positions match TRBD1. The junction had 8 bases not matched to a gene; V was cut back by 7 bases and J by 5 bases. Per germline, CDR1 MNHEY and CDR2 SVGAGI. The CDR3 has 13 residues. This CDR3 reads CASNRQGGHEQYF. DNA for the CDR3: TGTGCCAGCAACCGACAGGGCGGCCACGAGCAGTACTTC.

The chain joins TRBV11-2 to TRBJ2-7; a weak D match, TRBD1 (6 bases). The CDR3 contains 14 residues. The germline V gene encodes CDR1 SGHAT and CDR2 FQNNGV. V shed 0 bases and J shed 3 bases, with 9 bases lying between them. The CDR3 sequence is CASSLDQGNYEQYF. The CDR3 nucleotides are TGTGCCAGCAGCTTAGATCAGGGGAACTACGAGCAGTACTTC.

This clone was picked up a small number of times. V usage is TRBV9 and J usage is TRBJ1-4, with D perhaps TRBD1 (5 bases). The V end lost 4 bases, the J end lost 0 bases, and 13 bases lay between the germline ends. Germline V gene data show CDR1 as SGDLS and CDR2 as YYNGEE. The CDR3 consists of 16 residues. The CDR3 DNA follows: TGTGCCAGCAGCCCCGGGACGGGAGCAACTAATGAAAAACTGTTTTTT. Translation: CASSPGTGATNEKLFF.

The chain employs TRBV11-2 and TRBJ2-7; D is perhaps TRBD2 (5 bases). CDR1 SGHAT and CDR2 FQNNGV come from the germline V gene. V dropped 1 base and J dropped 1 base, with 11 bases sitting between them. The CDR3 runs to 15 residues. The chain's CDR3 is CASSLGFGVSYEQYF. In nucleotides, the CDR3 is TGTGCCAGCAGCTTAGGGTTCGGGGTTTCCTACGAGCAGTACTTC. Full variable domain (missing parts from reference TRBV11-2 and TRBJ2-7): EAGVAQSPRYKIIEKRQSVAFWCNPISGHATLYWYQQILGQGPKLLIQFQNNGVVDDSQLPKDRFSAERLKGVDSTLKIQPAKLEDSAVYLCASSLGFGVSYEQYFGPGTRLTVT.

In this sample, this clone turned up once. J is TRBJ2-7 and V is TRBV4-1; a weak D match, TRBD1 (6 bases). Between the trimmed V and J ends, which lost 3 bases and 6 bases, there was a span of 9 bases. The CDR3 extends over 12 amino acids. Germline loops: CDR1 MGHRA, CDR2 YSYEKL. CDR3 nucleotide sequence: TGCGCCAGCAGCCAGGACAGAGGCGAGCAGTACTTC. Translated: CASSQDRGEQYF.